These T cell receptor beta chains were read from a single sample in a study of cytomegalovirus exposure and HLA in healthy donors. Profiled with immunoSEQ multiplex PCR; TCRdb holds only in-frame clones, not every one. This sample carries 150,000 to 180,000 clones, around three quarters of them seen once, and the ten largest clones take around 4.1%. The sequencing sample was made of PBMCs. The receptors come from a woman aged 40 to 50 in good health and CMV-seronegative. Each CDR3 is given with its conserved first and last residue. A D gene is named only where the DNA matches it firmly. The size field is filled for only some rows; it gives once, few, many or a size class.

J gene: TRBJ2-1
V gene: TRBV7-8
D gene: .
clone size: few
CDR3 protein: CASSWPQRSYNEQFF
CDR3 DNA: TGTGCCAGCAGCTGGCCCCAGCGGTCCTACAATGAGCAGTTCTTC

J gene: TRBJ2-1
V gene: TRBV5-1
D gene: TRBD2
clone size: .
CDR3 protein: CASSPGLAGGLNNEQFF
CDR3 DNA: TGCGCCAGCAGCCCGGGACTAGCGGGAGGGCTTAACAATGAGCAGTTCTTC

J gene: TRBJ2-7
V gene: TRBV7-9
D gene: .
clone size: .
CDR3 protein: CASSREPSYEQYF
CDR3 DNA: TGTGCCAGCAGTCGGGAGCCGTCCTACGAGCAGTACTTC

J gene: TRBJ2-7
V gene: TRBV18
D gene: TRBD2
clone size: few
CDR3 protein: CASLPLAGRVYEQYF
CDR3 DNA: TGTGCCAGCTTACCACTAGCGGGGAGAGTTTACGAGCAGTACTTC

J gene: TRBJ2-3
V gene: TRBV6-5
D gene: .
clone size: .
CDR3 protein: CASSRDLAGRGTQYF
CDR3 DNA: TGTGCCAGCAGTAGGGACCTGGCGGGGCGGGGTACGCAGTATTTT

J gene: TRBJ2-5
V gene: TRBV7-7
D gene: TRBD1
clone size: .
CDR3 protein: CASSSQGSAGGTQYF
CDR3 DNA: TGTGCTAGCAGCAGTCAGGGGTCGGCAGGGGGGACCCAGTACTTC

J gene: TRBJ2-7
V gene: TRBV5-1
D gene: TRBD1
clone size: few
CDR3 protein: CASSLWTGGMGQYF
CDR3 DNA: TGCGCCAGCAGCCTATGGACAGGGGGGATGGGGCAGTACTTC

J gene: TRBJ2-1
V gene: TRBV6-4
D gene: TRBD2
clone size: .
CDR3 protein: CASSGTSANNEQFF
CDR3 DNA: TGTGCCAGCAGCGGGACTAGCGCCAACAATGAGCAGTTCTTC

J gene: TRBJ1-1
V gene: TRBV10-3
D gene: TRBD1
clone size: .
CDR3 protein: CAISPGTGNTEAFF
CDR3 DNA: TGTGCCATCAGTCCCGGGACAGGGAACACTGAAGCTTTCTTT

J gene: TRBJ2-5
V gene: TRBV2
D gene: .
clone size: .
CDR3 protein: CASSEQMETQYF
CDR3 DNA: TGTGCCAGCAGTGAACAGATGGAGACCCAGTACTTC

J gene: TRBJ2-6
V gene: TRBV28
D gene: .
clone size: .
CDR3 protein: CSSGGRRGANVLTF
CDR3 DNA: TGTTCCTCGGGGGGCCGCCGGGGGGCCAACGTCCTGACTTTC

J gene: TRBJ1-3
V gene: TRBV10-3
D gene: .
clone size: once
CDR3 protein: CAIKSSGTGNTIYF
CDR3 DNA: TGTGCCATCAAATCTAGCGGAACTGGAAACACCATATATTTT

J gene: TRBJ2-1
V gene: TRBV7-2
D gene: .
clone size: .
CDR3 protein: CASRPHDYRGNEQFF
CDR3 DNA: TGTGCCAGCCGCCCCCACGATTATAGGGGGAATGAGCAGTTCTTC

J gene: TRBJ1-5
V gene: TRBV6-6
D gene: TRBD1
clone size: .
CDR3 protein: CASSYSDREAQHF
CDR3 DNA: TGTGCCAGCAGTTACTCGGACAGGGAAGCCCAGCATTTT

J gene: TRBJ1-3
V gene: TRBV6-1
D gene: .
clone size: .
CDR3 protein: CASTRQRGSGNTIYF
CDR3 DNA: TGTGCCAGCACTAGACAGCGCGGCTCTGGAAACACCATATATTTT

J gene: TRBJ2-3
V gene: TRBV5-1
D gene: TRBD2
clone size: .
CDR3 protein: CASSFGTSGSTDTQYF
CDR3 DNA: TGCGCCAGCAGCTTCGGGACTAGCGGATCCACAGATACGCAGTATTTT

J gene: TRBJ1-2
V gene: TRBV7-2
D gene: TRBD1
clone size: few
CDR3 protein: CASSLGPGQGEKAGYTF
CDR3 DNA: TGTGCCAGCAGCTTGGGTCCCGGACAGGGGGAAAAGGCAGGCTACACCTTC

J gene: TRBJ2-3
V gene: TRBV6-6
D gene: TRBD1
clone size: few
CDR3 protein: CASSDWDRTSTDTQYF
CDR3 DNA: TGTGCCAGCAGTGACTGGGACAGGACTAGCACAGATACGCAGTATTTT

J gene: TRBJ2-7
V gene: TRBV5-4
D gene: .
clone size: once
CDR3 protein: CASSLEVTVGYEQYF
CDR3 DNA: TGTGCCAGCAGCTTGGAAGTGACAGTGGGCTACGAGCAGTACTTC

J gene: TRBJ2-2
V gene: TRBV9
D gene: .
clone size: once
CDR3 protein: CASSVGRGVGELFF
CDR3 DNA: TGTGCCAGCAGCGTGGGCAGGGGGGTTGGGGAGCTGTTTTTT

J gene: TRBJ1-1
V gene: TRBV6-1
D gene: .
clone size: .
CDR3 protein: CASSEGGRVTEAFF
CDR3 DNA: TGTGCCAGCAGTGAAGGGGGGCGAGTCACTGAAGCTTTCTTT

J gene: TRBJ1-1
V gene: TRBV28
D gene: TRBD1
clone size: .
CDR3 protein: CASSLKGARAFF
CDR3 DNA: TGTGCCAGCAGTTTGAAGGGGGCTCGGGCTTTCTTT

J gene: TRBJ2-5
V gene: TRBV5-4
D gene: .
clone size: .
CDR3 protein: CASSPSTGDLLRGETQYF
CDR3 DNA: TGTGCCAGCAGCCCCTCGACAGGAGATCTACTGAGAGGGGAGACCCAGTACTTC

J gene: TRBJ1-1
V gene: TRBV5-4
D gene: TRBD1
clone size: .
CDR3 protein: CASSLEQGTEAFF
CDR3 DNA: TGTGCCAGCAGCTTAGAACAGGGGACTGAAGCTTTCTTT

J gene: TRBJ1-2
V gene: TRBV6-1
D gene: .
clone size: .
CDR3 protein: CASSPTGRLNYGYTF
CDR3 DNA: TGTGCCAGCAGCCCCACAGGGCGCCTTAACTATGGCTACACCTTC

J gene: TRBJ1-2
V gene: TRBV13
D gene: TRBD1
clone size: .
CDR3 protein: CASSPGTGYAGYTF
CDR3 DNA: TGTGCCAGCAGCCCCGGGACAGGGTATGCTGGCTACACCTTC

J gene: TRBJ2-3
V gene: TRBV5-6
D gene: TRBD2
clone size: .
CDR3 protein: CASSLRGGPTDTQYF
CDR3 DNA: TGTGCCAGCAGCTTACGCGGGGGGCCCACAGATACGCAGTATTTT

J gene: TRBJ1-2
V gene: TRBV11-3
D gene: TRBD1
clone size: .
CDR3 protein: CASSLGQGNYGYTF
CDR3 DNA: TGTGCCAGCAGCTTAGGACAGGGGAACTATGGCTACACCTTC

J gene: TRBJ1-4
V gene: TRBV15
D gene: .
clone size: .
CDR3 protein: CATSRVAGIGEKLFF
CDR3 DNA: TGTGCCACCAGCAGAGTGGCAGGGATTGGTGAAAAACTGTTTTTT

J gene: TRBJ1-2
V gene: TRBV28
D gene: .
clone size: .
CDR3 protein: CASSSLDIPNYGYTF
CDR3 DNA: TGTGCCAGCAGTTCCTTGGACATCCCTAACTATGGCTACACCTTC

J gene: TRBJ2-7
V gene: TRBV7-8
D gene: TRBD2
clone size: .
CDR3 protein: CASSLELADSYEQYF
CDR3 DNA: TGTGCCAGCAGCTTAGAACTAGCGGACTCCTACGAGCAGTACTTC

J gene: TRBJ2-7
V gene: TRBV27
D gene: TRBD1
clone size: few
CDR3 protein: CASSLSYMAGGSYEQYF
CDR3 DNA: TGTGCCAGCAGTTTAAGTTATATGGCAGGGGGCTCCTACGAGCAGTACTTC

J gene: TRBJ2-7
V gene: TRBV10-1
D gene: .
clone size: .
CDR3 protein: CANLDSFYEQYF
CDR3 DNA: TGCGCCAACCTGGACAGTTTTTACGAGCAGTACTTC

J gene: TRBJ1-2
V gene: TRBV5-1
D gene: TRBD1
clone size: .
CDR3 protein: CASSISTGADGYTF
CDR3 DNA: TGCGCCAGCAGCATCTCGACAGGGGCCGATGGCTACACCTTC

J gene: TRBJ1-5
V gene: TRBV6-1
D gene: .
clone size: few
CDR3 protein: CASIAGYSNQPQHF
CDR3 DNA: TGTGCCAGCATCGCAGGTTATAGCAATCAGCCCCAGCATTTT

J gene: TRBJ2-1
V gene: TRBV10-3
D gene: .
clone size: .
CDR3 protein: CAITGVGENEQFF
CDR3 DNA: TGTGCCATCACCGGAGTGGGAGAGAATGAGCAGTTCTTC

J gene: TRBJ1-2
V gene: TRBV2
D gene: .
clone size: .
CDR3 protein: CASSTGQNYGYTF
CDR3 DNA: TGTGCCAGCAGTACTGGACAGAACTATGGCTACACCTTC

J gene: TRBJ1-3
V gene: TRBV30
D gene: .
clone size: .
CDR3 protein: CAWSPLNTIYF
CDR3 DNA: TGTGCCTGGAGCCCTTTAAACACCATATATTTT

J gene: TRBJ1-4
V gene: TRBV2
D gene: .
clone size: .
CDR3 protein: CASSDEGAYNEKLFF
CDR3 DNA: TGTGCCAGCAGTGATGAAGGGGCCTATAATGAAAAACTGTTTTTT

J gene: TRBJ1-2
V gene: TRBV28
D gene: .
clone size: .
CDR3 protein: CASSFGGDYTF
CDR3 DNA: TGTGCCAGCAGTTTTGGGGGGGACTACACCTTC

J gene: TRBJ1-6
V gene: TRBV2
D gene: .
clone size: .
CDR3 protein: CASSEGGRALNSPLHF
CDR3 DNA: TGTGCCAGCAGTGAAGGCGGCAGGGCACTAAATTCACCCCTCCACTTT

J gene: TRBJ2-7
V gene: TRBV5-1
D gene: .
clone size: .
CDR3 protein: CASSSTSGGSYEQYF
CDR3 DNA: TGCGCCAGCAGCTCAACCTCCGGGGGATCCTACGAGCAGTACTTC

J gene: TRBJ2-7
V gene: TRBV19
D gene: .
clone size: .
CDR3 protein: CASSMGRGDEQYF
CDR3 DNA: TGTGCCAGTAGTATGGGGAGGGGGGACGAGCAGTACTTC

J gene: TRBJ2-5
V gene: TRBV30
D gene: .
clone size: .
CDR3 protein: CAWSDREETQYF
CDR3 DNA: TGTGCCTGGAGCGACAGAGAAGAGACCCAGTACTTC

J gene: TRBJ2-7
V gene: TRBV2
D gene: .
clone size: .
CDR3 protein: CAILLASYEQYF
CDR3 DNA: TGTGCCATCTTACTTGCCTCCTACGAGCAGTACTTC